What follows are 30 T cell receptor beta chains derived from one specimen sequenced in a study of immune characterization of retroperitoneal liposarcoma. TCRdb re-called the PCR reads through MiXCR, storing one row per CDR3 protein. Of 12,000 or so distinct CDR3 sequences listed, roughly a quarter are singletons. Sequencing was carried out using tumor tissue. The source of these receptors is a female donor with retroperitoneal liposarcoma.

Ten or more counts support this clonotype. The J gene is TRBJ1-2, the V gene TRBV27; D is ambiguous. V lost 3 bases and J 0 bases, leaving 11 bases between the germline ends. Germline-derived CDR1 and CDR2 are MNHEY and SMNVEV (reference sequence). The CDR3 length is 15 residues. CDR3 protein: CASSFDHDTNYGYTF. DNA of the CDR3: TGTGCCAGCAGTTTCGACCATGATACTAACTATGGCTACACCTTC.

This rearrangement joins TRBV6-1 to TRBJ2-1; TRBD2 matches at 7 bases. V dropped 9 bases and J dropped 13; count of bases not matched to a gene: 15. Germline CDR1 MNHNS, CDR2 SASEGT. This CDR3 region has 13 residues. The CDR3 spells CASFGGVENIQFF. The CDR3 region has the DNA TGTGCCAGTTTTGGGGGGGTCGAAAACATTCAGTTCTTC.

Many counts were recorded for this clonotype. The J gene is TRBJ2-1, the V gene TRBV6-1; TRBD2 matches at 10 bases. The better agreement between TRBJ2-7 and the DNA end casts doubt on the J call. The CDR3 length is 17 residues. Germline V gives CDR1 MNHNS, CDR2 SASEGT. In DNA, the CDR3 is TGTGCCAGCAGTTTTGGGACTAGCGTGAGCTCCTACAATGAGCAGTACTTC. This codes for CASSFGTSVSSYNEQYF.

This clonotype was observed a handful of times. The rearrangement uses TRBV12-5 and TRBJ2-1; 8 bases are a match to TRBD2. With the DNA end fitting TRBJ2-7 better, the J assignment may be wrong. The CDR3 runs to 14 residues. Germline V gene lookup returns CDR1 LGHNT and CDR2 FRNRAP. The CDR3, as DNA: TGTGCTAGTGCCTTGAGCGGGGGCTACAATGAGCAGTACTTC. It specifies CASALSGGYNEQYF.

This clonotype has just a few counts. The V and J genes are TRBV6-1 and TRBJ1-5, with a possible D match to TRBD1 (6 bases). Germline loops: CDR1 MNHNS, CDR2 SASEGT. V was trimmed by 3 bases and J by 0 bases, leaving 12 bases between them. This CDR3 has 16 amino acids. The CDR3 DNA sequence: TGTGCCAGCAGTGAGTTAGGACAGTATAGCAATCAGCCCCAGCATTTT. Residues: CASSELGQYSNQPQHF.

This chain uses TRBV11-3 with TRBJ2-7; 9 bases align to TRBD2. In germline, CDR1 is SGHNT, CDR2 YENEEA. The CDR3 sequence is 15 residues long. V lost 1 base to trimming and J lost 9 bases; unmatched junction nucleotides: 10. The CDR3 DNA follows: TGTGCCAGCAGCTTAGTATCCCTAGCGGGAAGCTCGCAGTACTTC. Translation gives CASSLVSLAGSSQYF.

The rearrangement uses TRBV4-3 and TRBJ2-7, with TRBD2 matching over 9 bases. Gene TRBJ2-5 matches the end of the DNA better, so the J call may be wrong. The CDR3 has 16 amino acids. Looked up from germline, CDR1 is LGHNA and CDR2 is YSLEER. CDR3 bases: TGCGCCAGCAGCCAAGAAGGGACACTAGCGGGAGAGACCCAGTACTTC. Translation: CASSQEGTLAGETQYF.

This chain uses TRBV12-3 or TRBV12-4 with TRBJ2-2; 12 bases map to TRBD2. CDR3 length equals 15 residues. Trimming took 6 bases from V and 6 from J; bases not matched to a gene: 5. CDR3 coding DNA: TGTGCCAGCAGGGCTAGCGGGAGGGCCTCCGGGGAGCTGTTTTTT. Translated: CASRASGRASGELFF.

This clonotype qualifies as medium-sized. The chain combines TRBV7-8 with TRBJ1-5; no firm D call. The V gene lost 3 bases and the J gene lost 4 bases, with 7 bases spanning the gap. The CDR3 contains 13 residues. Per germline, CDR1 SGHVS and CDR2 FQNEAQ. The CDR3: CASSFGSNQPQHF. As DNA, the CDR3 is TGTGCCAGCAGCTTCGGCAGTAATCAGCCCCAGCATTTT.

The V gene is TRBV27, the J gene TRBJ1-1; the D gene is possibly TRBD1 (5 bases). Trimming removed 3 bases from V and 1 base from J, with 9 bases in between. The CDR3 loop spans 14 amino acids. From germline, CDR1 is MNHEY and CDR2 SMNVEV (reference sequence). The CDR3 spells CASSLAGRNTEAFF. The CDR3 DNA sequence: TGTGCCAGCAGTTTGGCAGGGCGGAACACTGAAGCTTTCTTT.

Only a few counts were recorded for this clonotype. The chain has TRBV4-1 and TRBJ2-2, with TRBD2 matching over 11 bases. J was trimmed by 1 base and V by 8 bases; bases with no gene match: 3. The CDR3 runs 15 residues. The V gene's germline CDR1 is MGHRA and CDR2 YSYEKL. DNA for the CDR3: TGCGCCAGCTGCCTAGCGGGAGGGAACACCGGGGAGCTGTTTTTT. It encodes CASCLAGGNTGELFF.

J is TRBJ2-1 and V is TRBV12-3 or TRBV12-4, with 8 bases aligning to TRBD2. J gave up 5 bases and V 3 bases, and 9 bases lay outside the gene matches. CDR3 size: 16 residues. The CDR3 loop is CASSFYRREGHNEQFF. DNA of the CDR3: TGTGCCAGCAGTTTCTATCGTCGGGAGGGTCACAATGAGCAGTTCTTC.

The rearrangement uses TRBV4-3 and TRBJ2-5, with D perhaps matching TRBD1 or TRBD2 (5 bases each). The end of the DNA is better explained by TRBJ2-4, so the J call may be wrong. The CDR3 has 15 residues. The germline V gene encodes CDR1 LGHNA and CDR2 YSLEER. The CDR3 DNA reads TGCGCCAGCAGCCAGAGCCGGGACCCCAAAAACATTCAGTACTTC. Translating gives CASSQSRDPKNIQYF.

The V and J genes are TRBV28 and TRBJ2-1; D gene ambiguous. V dropped 5 bases and J dropped 10 bases, with 15 bases sitting between them. The CDR3 loop spans 13 amino acids. CDR1 and CDR2 from the germline V gene are MDHEN and SYDVKM. The CDR3 region has the DNA TGTGCCAGCAGTATCTTTGGGTACTACGAGCAGTTCTTC. As protein: CASSIFGYYEQFF.

This chain connects TRBV6-1 to TRBJ1-2; 7 nucleotides match TRBD1. The germline CDR1 and CDR2 sequences are MNHNS and SASEGT. V trimming: 1 base; J trimming: 0 bases; junction bases outside the gene matches: 8. This CDR3 contains 17 residues. The CDR3 DNA sequence: TGTGCCAGCAGTGAAGAGGGGGCTATCTCCCCTAACTATGGCTACACCTTC. Protein sequence: CASSEEGAISPNYGYTF.

V usage is TRBV6-1 and J usage is TRBJ1-2, with unresolved D. In germline, CDR1 is MNHNS, CDR2 SASEGT. CDR3 length: 15 amino acids. Trimming shortened V by 4 bases and J by 1 base, and 13 bases separated the two germline ends. CDR3 in amino acids: CASSALVWGNYGYTF. In nucleotides, the CDR3 is TGTGCCAGCAGTGCCCTTGTGTGGGGTAACTATGGCTACACCTTC.

The chain is built from TRBV5-4 and TRBJ2-3, with D perhaps TRBD2 (6 bases). The J call may not be correct, given that the DNA end is closer to TRBJ2-1. The CDR3 has 15 amino acids. CDR1 is SGHNT and CDR2 is YYREEE in the germline V gene (reference sequence). This chain's CDR3 is CASSDPGRLDYEQFF. The CDR3 DNA follows: TGTGCCAGCAGCGACCCGGGACGCCTGGACTACGAGCAGTTCTTC.

This clonotype was picked up many times. The chain carries TRBV6-1 and TRBJ2-5, with D possibly matching TRBD1 (5 bases). V lost 1 base and J lost 2, with 8 bases in between. This CDR3 has 14 residues. CDR1 and CDR2 from the germline V gene are MNHNS and SASEGT. The DNA for the CDR3 is TGTGCCAGCAGTGAAGTAACAGGACAAGAGACCCAGTACTTC. Encoded protein: CASSEVTGQETQYF.

This clonotype occurred many times. The rearrangement links TRBV6-1 to TRBJ1-5; 9 bases map to TRBD1. Germline lookup yields CDR1 MNHNS and CDR2 SASEGT. CDR3 length: 14 residues. V shed 6 bases and J 3 bases; nucleotides not matched to a gene: 3. CDR3 residues: CASRGQGINQPQHF. CDR3 nucleotides: TGTGCCAGCAGGGGACAGGGAATCAATCAGCCCCAGCATTTT.

The chain couples TRBV6-2 or TRBV6-3 to TRBJ2-1; 11 positions agree with TRBD2. CDR1 MNHEY and CDR2 SVGEGT come from the germline V gene. With 6 bases clipped from V and 13 bases from J, the junction kept 14 bases outside the gene matches. CDR3 length equals 15 residues. This CDR3 is CASSRGLAVQETQFF. DNA for the CDR3: TGTGCCAGCAGCCGGGGACTAGCGGTCCAAGAGACCCAGTTCTTC.

This clonotype was seen once. This chain joins TRBV7-4 and TRBJ2-1, with TRBD2 matching 7 bases. Per germline, CDR1 SGHVT and CDR2 SQSDAQ. The CDR3 runs 16 residues. The V gene end was trimmed by 1 base and the J gene end by 10 bases; junction bases not matched to a gene: 13. The CDR3 is CASSLVNRAGYYEQFF. CDR3 in DNA: TGTGCCAGCAGCTTAGTTAATAGAGCGGGATACTACGAGCAGTTCTTC.

The rearrangement joins TRBV6-1 to TRBJ2-3; D is perhaps TRBD2 (5 bases). The CDR3 length is 14 residues. V was cut by 8 bases and J by 4 bases, with 16 bases left in between. The germline CDR1 and CDR2 sequences are MNHNS and SASEGT. The CDR3 sequence is CASLPRRASDTQYF. The DNA for the CDR3 is TGTGCCAGCCTCCCCCGGCGGGCATCAGATACGCAGTATTTT.

The chain is built from TRBV28 and TRBJ2-4; maybe TRBD1 (5 bases). The J call may be faulty, since TRBJ2-7 better matches the DNA end. The CDR3 extends over 12 amino acids. CDR1 is MDHEN, CDR2 SYDVKM, per germline. For the CDR3, the DNA is TGTGCCAGCAGTACAGGAACCTACGAGCAGTACTTC. This gives the protein CASSTGTYEQYF.

This clonotype is medium-sized in the sample. The V gene is TRBV7-2, the J gene TRBJ2-1, with 7 bases that match TRBD2. This CDR3 is built from 16 residues. The J segment lost 13 bases and the V segment lost 3 bases, leaving 18 bases of the junction unmatched. Germline lookup yields CDR1 SGHTA and CDR2 FQGNSA. In DNA form, the CDR3 reads TGTGCCAGCAGCTTGTCTGCGGGAGTTACCAAAAACATTCAGTTCTTC. Its protein product is CASSLSAGVTKNIQFF.

This clonotype showed up just a few times. CDR3: CASSYFADNEQFF. CDR3 sequence (DNA): TGTGCCAGCAGTTATTTCGCGGACAATGAGCAGTTCTTC. The chain uses TRBV6-5 and TRBJ2-1; no clear D. Trimming shortened V by 3 bases and J by 5 bases, and 8 bases separated the two germline ends. The germline CDR1 and CDR2 sequences are MNHEY and SVGAGI. The CDR3 is made up of 13 amino acids.

The rearrangement links TRBV7-3 to TRBJ1-6; 7 nucleotides agree with TRBD1. The CDR3 spans 15 residues. J was trimmed by 7 bases and V by 5 bases; bases with no gene match: 8. Germline assignment: CDR1 SGHTA and CDR2 FQGTGA. The CDR3 reads CASSASTGRNSPLHF. The CDR3 DNA sequence: TGTGCCAGCAGCGCCTCGACAGGGAGGAATTCACCCCTCCACTTT.

There are a few counts of this clonotype. The gene calls are TRBV6-6 and TRBJ1-1; maybe TRBD1 (6 bases). From germline, CDR1 is MNHNY and CDR2 SVGAGI (reference sequence). The V gene lost 2 bases and the J gene lost 7 bases, with 14 bases spanning the gap. The CDR3 is 14 amino acids. As DNA, the CDR3 is TGTGCCAGCAGTTACCGGATCGGGACAAATGAAGCTTTCTTT. Translated: CASSYRIGTNEAFF.

The rearrangement uses TRBV4-1 and TRBJ2-3, with 10 bases identical to TRBD2. Germline V gene data show CDR1 as MGHRA and CDR2 as YSYEKL. CDR3 length equals 18 residues. Losses at the gene ends were 2 bases for V and 1 base for J; bases not matched to a gene: 9. CDR3: CASSQFGGLAGGTDTQYF. CDR3 coding DNA: TGCGCCAGCAGCCAATTCGGCGGTCTAGCGGGGGGCACAGATACGCAGTATTTT.

This clonotype showed up just a few times. V and J are TRBV27 and TRBJ2-1; D is possibly TRBD2 (5 bases). Between the trimmed V and J ends, which lost 3 bases and 6 bases, there was a span of 6 bases. CDR1 is MNHEY and CDR2 is SMNVEV in the germline V gene (reference sequence). This CDR3 spans 12 amino acids. The CDR3 DNA reads TGTGCCAGCAGTTTTCGGGGCAATGAGCAGTTCTTC. This gives the protein CASSFRGNEQFF.

V is TRBV4-1 and J is TRBJ2-2; 7 bases agree with TRBD1. The V and J ends lost 2 bases and 2 bases, in that order; junction bases with no gene match: 2. The CDR3 consists of 15 residues. The germline V gene encodes CDR1 MGHRA and CDR2 YSYEKL. The CDR3 DNA sequence: TGCGCCAGCAGCCAAACAGGGGATAACACCGGGGAGCTGTTTTTT. Residues: CASSQTGDNTGELFF.